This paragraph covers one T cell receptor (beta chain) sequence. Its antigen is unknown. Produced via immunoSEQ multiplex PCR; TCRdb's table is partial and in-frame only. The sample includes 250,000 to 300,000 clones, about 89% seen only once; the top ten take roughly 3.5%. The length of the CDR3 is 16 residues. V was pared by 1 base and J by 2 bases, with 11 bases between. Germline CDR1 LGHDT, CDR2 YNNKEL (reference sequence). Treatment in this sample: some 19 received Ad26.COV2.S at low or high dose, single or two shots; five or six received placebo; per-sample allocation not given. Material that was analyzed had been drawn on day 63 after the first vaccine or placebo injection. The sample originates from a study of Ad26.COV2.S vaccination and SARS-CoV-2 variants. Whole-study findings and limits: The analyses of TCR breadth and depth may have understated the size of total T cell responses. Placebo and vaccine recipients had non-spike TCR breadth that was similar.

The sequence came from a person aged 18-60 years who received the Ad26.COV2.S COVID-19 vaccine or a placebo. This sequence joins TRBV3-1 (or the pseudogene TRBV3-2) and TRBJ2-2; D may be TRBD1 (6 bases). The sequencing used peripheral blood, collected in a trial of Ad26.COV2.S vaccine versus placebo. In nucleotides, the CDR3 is TGTGCCAGCAGCCAAGGTGGGACAAGAAACACCGGGGAGCTGTTTTTT. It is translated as CASSQGGTRNTGELFF.